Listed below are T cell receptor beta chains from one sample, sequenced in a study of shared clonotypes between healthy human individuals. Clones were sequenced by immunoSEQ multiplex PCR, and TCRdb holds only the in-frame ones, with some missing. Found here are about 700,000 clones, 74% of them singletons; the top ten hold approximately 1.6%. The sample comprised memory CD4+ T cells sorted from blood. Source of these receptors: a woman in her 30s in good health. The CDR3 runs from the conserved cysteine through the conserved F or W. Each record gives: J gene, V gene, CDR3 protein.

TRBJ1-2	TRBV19	CASSTGELRSYTF
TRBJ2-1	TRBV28	CASSSGTVFVNEQFF
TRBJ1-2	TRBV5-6	CASSLGITGGNYGYTF
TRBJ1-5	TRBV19	CAGSAGPNQPQHF
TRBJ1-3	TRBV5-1	CASSLDTSGNTIYF
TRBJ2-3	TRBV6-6	CASSYLAPSTDTQYF
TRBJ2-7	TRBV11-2	CASSLTQGPYEQYF
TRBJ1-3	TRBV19	CASRNSGSGNTIYF
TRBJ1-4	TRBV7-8	CASSLMRDFAEKLFF
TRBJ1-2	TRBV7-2	CASSLAPPDYGYTF
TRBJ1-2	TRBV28	CAITGGYGYTF
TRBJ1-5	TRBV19	CASRGDRGSAQHF
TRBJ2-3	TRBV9	CASSVGSGDTDTQYF
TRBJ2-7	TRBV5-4	CASSSDRGKFEQYF
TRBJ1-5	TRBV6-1	CASSAGGTGSQPQHF
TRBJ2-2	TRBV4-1	CASSQPTPIRTTSGELFF
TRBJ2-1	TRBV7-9	CASSYVPSEQFF
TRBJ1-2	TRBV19	CASSIAGGVSHGYTF
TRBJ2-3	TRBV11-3	CASSAQGFPTDTQYF
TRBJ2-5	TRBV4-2	CASSQEPGLAGESSQETQYF
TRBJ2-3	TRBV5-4	CASRSYSGRADTQYF
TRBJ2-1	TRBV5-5	CASSWTGVSEQFF
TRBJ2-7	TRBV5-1	CASSLPRGLDSYEQYF
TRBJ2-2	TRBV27	CASSPPLADDTGELFF
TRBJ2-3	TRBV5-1	CASSLSGRSSTDTQYF
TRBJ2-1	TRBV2	CASFGLAGHNEQFF
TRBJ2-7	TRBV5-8	CASSRDREWYRYEQYF
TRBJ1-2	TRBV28	CASVTGEWGYTF
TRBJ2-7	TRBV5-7	CASSLDLELAGEIPHEQYF
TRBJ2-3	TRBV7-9	CASSLDPLTDTQYF
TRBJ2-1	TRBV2	CASGQLSYNEQFF
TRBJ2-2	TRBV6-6	CASSSGNTGELFF
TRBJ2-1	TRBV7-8	CASSLAARRTSYNEQFF
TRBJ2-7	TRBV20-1	CSASREAPAYF
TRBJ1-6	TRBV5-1	CASSLDRDSPLHF
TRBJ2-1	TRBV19	CASSRPGSAYNEQFF
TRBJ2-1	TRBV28	CASIRDRSYNEQFF
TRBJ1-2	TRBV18	CASAGTANYGYTF
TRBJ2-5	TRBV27	CASKMFGAGDETQYF
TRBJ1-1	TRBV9	CASSVSWGNTEAFF
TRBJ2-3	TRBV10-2	CASIADSTDTQYF
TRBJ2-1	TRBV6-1	CASSVGQGAYNEQFF
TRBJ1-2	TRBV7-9	CASSLYNYGYTF
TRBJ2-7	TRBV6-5	CASSSPTTGKHEQYF
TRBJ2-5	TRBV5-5	CASSLAANQETQYF
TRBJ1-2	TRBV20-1	CSAGNGYTF
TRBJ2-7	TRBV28	CASSSGQNYEQYF
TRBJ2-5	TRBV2	CASSGSGKETQYF
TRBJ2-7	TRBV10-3	CAISEQTGIIYEQYF
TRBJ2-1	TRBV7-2	CASSEIAGEQFF
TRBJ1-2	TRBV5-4	CASSPGPTF
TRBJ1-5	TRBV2	CASSEGDLSNQPQHF
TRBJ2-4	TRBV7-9	CASSLGYKPDIQYF
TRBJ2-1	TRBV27	CASSLGLAEAYNEQFF
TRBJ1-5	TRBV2	CASSGVNQPQHF
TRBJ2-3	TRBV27	CASSLFGSTQYF
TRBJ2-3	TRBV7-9	CASSRGTVLITDTQYF
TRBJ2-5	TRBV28	CASSLYLIKTQYF
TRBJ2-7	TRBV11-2	CASSLEVLAGDSSYEQYF